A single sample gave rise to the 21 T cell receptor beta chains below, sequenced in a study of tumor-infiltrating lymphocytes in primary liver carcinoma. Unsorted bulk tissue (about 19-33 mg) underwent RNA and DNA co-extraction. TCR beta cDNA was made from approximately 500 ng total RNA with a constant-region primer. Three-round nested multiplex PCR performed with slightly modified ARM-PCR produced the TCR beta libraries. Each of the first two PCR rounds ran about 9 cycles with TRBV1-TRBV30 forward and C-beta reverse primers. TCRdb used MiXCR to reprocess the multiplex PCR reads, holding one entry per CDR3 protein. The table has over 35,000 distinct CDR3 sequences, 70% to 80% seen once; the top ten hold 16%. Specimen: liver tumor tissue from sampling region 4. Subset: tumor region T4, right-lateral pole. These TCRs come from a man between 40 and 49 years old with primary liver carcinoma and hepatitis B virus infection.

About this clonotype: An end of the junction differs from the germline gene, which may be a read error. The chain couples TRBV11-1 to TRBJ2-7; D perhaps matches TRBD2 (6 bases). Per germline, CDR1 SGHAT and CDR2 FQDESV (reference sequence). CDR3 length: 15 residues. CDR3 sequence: CTSSLTGSGEYEQYF. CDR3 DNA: TGTACCAGTAGCTTAACGGGATCGGGAGAATATGAGCAGTACTTC.

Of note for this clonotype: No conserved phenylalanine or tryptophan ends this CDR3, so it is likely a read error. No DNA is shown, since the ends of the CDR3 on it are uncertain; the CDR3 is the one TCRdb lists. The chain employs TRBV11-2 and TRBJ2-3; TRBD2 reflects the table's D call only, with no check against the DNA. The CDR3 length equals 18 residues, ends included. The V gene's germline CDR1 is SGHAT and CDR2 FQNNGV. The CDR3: CAISEAPQRLAVTDTQYL.

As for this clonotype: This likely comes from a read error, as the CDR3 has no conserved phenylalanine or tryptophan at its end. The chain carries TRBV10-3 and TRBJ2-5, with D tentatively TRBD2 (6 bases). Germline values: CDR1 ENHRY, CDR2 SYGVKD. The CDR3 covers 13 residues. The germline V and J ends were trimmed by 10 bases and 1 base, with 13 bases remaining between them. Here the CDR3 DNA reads TGTGCCACCTTGGGACTCCCCCAAGAGACCCAGTACGTG. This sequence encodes CATLGLPQETQYV.

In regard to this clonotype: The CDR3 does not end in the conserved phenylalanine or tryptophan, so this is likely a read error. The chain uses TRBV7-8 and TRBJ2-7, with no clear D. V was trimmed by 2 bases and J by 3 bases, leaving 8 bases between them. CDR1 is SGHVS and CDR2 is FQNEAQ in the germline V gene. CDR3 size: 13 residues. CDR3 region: CASSLSQSYEQYL. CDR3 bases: TGTGCCAGCAGCTTATCCCAGAGCTACGAGCAGTACTTA.

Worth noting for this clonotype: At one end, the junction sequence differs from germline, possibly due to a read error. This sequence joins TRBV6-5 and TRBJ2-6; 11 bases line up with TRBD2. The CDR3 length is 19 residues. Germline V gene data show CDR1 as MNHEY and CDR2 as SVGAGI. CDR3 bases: TGTGCCAGCAGTTCGTACTGGACTAGCGGGTATTCTGAGGCCAACGTCCTGACTTTC. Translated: CASSSYWTSGYSEANVLTF.

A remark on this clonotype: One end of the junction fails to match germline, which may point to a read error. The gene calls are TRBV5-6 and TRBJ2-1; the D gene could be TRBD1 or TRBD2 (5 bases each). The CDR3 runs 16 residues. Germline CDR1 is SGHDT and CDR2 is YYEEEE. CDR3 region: CANSLRGVSSYNEQFF. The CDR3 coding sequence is TGTGCCAACAGCCTCCGGGGCGTGAGTTCCTACAATGAGCAGTTCTTC. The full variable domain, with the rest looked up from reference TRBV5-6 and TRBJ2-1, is DAGVTQSPTHLIKTRGQQVTLRCSPKSGHDTVSWYQQALGQGPQFIFQYYEEEERQRGNFPDRFSGHQFPNYSSELNVNALLLGDSALYLCANSLRGVSSYNEQFFGPGTRLTVL.

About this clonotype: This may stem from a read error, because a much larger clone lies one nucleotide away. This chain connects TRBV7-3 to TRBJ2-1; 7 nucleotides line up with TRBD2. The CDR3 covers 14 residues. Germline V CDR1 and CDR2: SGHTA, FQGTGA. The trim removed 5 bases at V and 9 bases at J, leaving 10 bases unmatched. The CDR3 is CASSKRGWGGEQFF. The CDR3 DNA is TGTGCCAGCAGCAAACGGGGTTGGGGGGGTGAGCAGTTCTTC.

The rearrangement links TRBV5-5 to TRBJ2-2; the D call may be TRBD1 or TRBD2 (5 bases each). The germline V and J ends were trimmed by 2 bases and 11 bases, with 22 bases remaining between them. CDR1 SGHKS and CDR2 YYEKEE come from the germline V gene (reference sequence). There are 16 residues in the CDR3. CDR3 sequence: CASSLVPGVGTRELFF. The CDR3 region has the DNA TGTGCCAGCAGCTTAGTCCCCGGAGTTGGGACCAGAGAGCTGTTTTTT.

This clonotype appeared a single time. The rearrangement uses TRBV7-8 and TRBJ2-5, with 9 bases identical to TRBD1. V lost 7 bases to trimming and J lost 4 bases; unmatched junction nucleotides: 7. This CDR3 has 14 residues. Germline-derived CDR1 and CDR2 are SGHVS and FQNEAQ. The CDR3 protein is CASNVTGGRETQYF. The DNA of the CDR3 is TGTGCCAGCAACGTCACAGGGGGCAGAGAGACCCAGTACTTC.

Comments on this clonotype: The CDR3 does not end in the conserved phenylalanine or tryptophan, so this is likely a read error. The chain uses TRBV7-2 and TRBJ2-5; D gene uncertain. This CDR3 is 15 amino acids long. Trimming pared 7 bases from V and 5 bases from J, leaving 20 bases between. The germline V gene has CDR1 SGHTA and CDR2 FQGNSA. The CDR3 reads CASTSGRSSFETQYL. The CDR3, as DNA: TGTGCCAGCACCTCTGGACGTAGCAGTTTTGAGACCCAGTACCTC.

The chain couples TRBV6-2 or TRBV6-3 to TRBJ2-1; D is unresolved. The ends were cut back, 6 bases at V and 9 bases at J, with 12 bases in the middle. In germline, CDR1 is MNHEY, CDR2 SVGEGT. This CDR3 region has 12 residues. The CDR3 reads CASRFFGGEQFF. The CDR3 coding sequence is TGTGCCAGCAGGTTTTTTGGCGGTGAGCAGTTCTTC.

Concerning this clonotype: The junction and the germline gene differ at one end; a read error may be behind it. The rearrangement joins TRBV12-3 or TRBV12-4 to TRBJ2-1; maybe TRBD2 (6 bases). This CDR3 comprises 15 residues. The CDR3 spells CASTISGNSYNEKFF. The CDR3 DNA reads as TGCGCCAGCACCATTAGCGGTAACTCCTACAATGAGAAGTTCTTC.

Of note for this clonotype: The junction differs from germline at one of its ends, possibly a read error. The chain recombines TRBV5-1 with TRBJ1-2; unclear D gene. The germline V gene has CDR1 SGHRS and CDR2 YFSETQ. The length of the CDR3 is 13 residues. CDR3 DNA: TGCGCCAGCAGCCTGCTGTCGGACTATGGCTACATCTTC. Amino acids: CASSLLSDYGYIF.

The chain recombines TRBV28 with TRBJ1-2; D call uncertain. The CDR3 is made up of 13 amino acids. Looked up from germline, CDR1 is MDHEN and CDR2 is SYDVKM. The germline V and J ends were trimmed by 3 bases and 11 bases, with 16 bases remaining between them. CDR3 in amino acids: CASSLITDCGYTF. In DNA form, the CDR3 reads TGTGCCAGCAGTTTGATCACAGACTGTGGTTACACCTTC.

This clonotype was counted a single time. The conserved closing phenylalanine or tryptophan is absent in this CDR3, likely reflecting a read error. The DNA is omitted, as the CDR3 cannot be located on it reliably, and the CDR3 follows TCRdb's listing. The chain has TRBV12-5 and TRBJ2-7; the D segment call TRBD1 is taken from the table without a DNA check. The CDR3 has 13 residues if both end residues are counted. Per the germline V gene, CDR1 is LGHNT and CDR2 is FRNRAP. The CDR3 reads CGSEGTGSYEHYL.

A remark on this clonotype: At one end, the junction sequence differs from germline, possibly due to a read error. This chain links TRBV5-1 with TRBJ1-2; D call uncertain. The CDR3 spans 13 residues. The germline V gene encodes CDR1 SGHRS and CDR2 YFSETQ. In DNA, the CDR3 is TGCGCCATCAGCTTTCGGGTCGGAGAAGGCTACACCTTC. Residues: CAISFRVGEGYTF.

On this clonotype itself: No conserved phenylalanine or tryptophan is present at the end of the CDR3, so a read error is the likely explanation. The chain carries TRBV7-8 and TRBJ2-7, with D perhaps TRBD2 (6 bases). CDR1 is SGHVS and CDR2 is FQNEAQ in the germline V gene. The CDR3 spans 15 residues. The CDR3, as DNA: TGTGCCAGCAGCCTAGCGACGGCTAGCTCCTACGAGCAGTACTTA. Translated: CASSLATASSYEQYL.

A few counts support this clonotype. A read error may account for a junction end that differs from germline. The CDR3 DNA reads TGCAGCGTGGACTCAGAATACAATGAGCAGATCTTC. It translates to CSVDSEYNEQIF. The V call is TRBV29-1, the J call TRBJ2-1, with D possibly being TRBD2 (5 bases). The CDR3 runs 12 residues. Germline lookup yields CDR1 SQVTM and CDR2 ANQGSEA.

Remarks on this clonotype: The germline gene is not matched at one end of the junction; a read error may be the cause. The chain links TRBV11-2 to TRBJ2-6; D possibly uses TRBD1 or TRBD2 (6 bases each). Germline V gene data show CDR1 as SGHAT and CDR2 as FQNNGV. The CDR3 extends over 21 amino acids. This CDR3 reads CASSMGGYRDISLSGVNVLTF. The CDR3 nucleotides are TGTGCCAGCAGCATGGGGGGATACAGGGACATTTCCCTCTCTGGGGTCAACGTCCTGACTTTC.

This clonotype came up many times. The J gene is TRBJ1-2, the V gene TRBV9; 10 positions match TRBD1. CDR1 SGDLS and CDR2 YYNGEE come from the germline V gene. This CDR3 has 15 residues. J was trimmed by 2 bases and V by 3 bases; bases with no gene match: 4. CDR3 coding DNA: TGTGCCAGCAGCGCTCGGGACAGGGGAAACTATGGCTACACCTTC. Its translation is CASSARDRGNYGYTF.

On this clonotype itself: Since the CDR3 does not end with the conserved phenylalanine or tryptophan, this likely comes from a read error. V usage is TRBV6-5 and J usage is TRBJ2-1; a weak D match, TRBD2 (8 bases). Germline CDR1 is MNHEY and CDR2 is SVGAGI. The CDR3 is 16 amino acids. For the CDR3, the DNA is TGTGTCAGCAGTTACTCAGGGGGACTAGTGGCCAATGAGCAGTTCCTC. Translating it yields CVSSYSGGLVANEQFL.